This TCR beta chain came from a study of cytomegalovirus exposure and HLA in healthy donors. Study-level results: Usually a TCR sequence was rare, but some public TCRs were found in many donors. The study flagged about 160 TCR beta chains as cytomegalovirus-associated.

Comments on this clone: Its cognate antigen is unknown.

It was the approximately 120-subject validation cohort, separate from the approximately 620-subject first cohort, to which the donors belonged. TCRdb keeps only in-frame clones here, not all; method: immunoSEQ multiplex PCR. The data show about 110,000 clones, approximately 94% seen once. Germline V lookup: CDR1 LNHDA, CDR2 SQIVND (reference sequence). This CDR3 has 13 residues. After removal of 10 bases from V and 6 bases from J, the junction contained 9 bases not matched to a gene. This TCR was sampled from a woman aged 18-29 years in good health and CMV-seronegative. Material for sequencing was PBMCs. The V and J genes are TRBV19 and TRBJ1-1; 9 bases are a match to TRBD1. CDR3 in DNA: TGTGCCACCCTAGGACAGGGGCGGTCTGAAGCTTTCTTT. Its translation is CATLGQGRSEAFF.